What follows are 2 T cell receptor beta chains derived from one specimen sequenced in a study of T cells in localized non-small cell lung cancer. This table comes from immunoSEQ multiplex PCR, and its TCRdb copy is limited to in-frame clones, with some not included. The repertoire holds about 70,000 clones, with less than 85% as singletons. The sample was peripheral blood, taken before any cancer treatment. The receptors come from a female donor older than 55 with stage I lung adenocarcinoma.

The rearrangement links TRBV5-6 to TRBJ2-7, with 9 bases aligning to TRBD1. The CDR3 has 15 amino acids. V lost 0 bases and J lost 4; bases outside the gene matches: 5. The germline CDR1 and CDR2 sequences are SGHDT and YYEEEE. The CDR3 loop is CASSLGPGQGYEQYF. CDR3 nucleotides: TGTGCCAGCAGCTTGGGCCCGGGACAGGGTTACGAGCAGTACTTC.

In this sample, this clone turned up many times. The rearrangement joins TRBV14 to TRBJ1-1; perhaps TRBD1 as D (5 bases). Germline V gene data show CDR1 as SGHDN and CDR2 as FVKESK. This CDR3 comprises 14 residues. V was clipped by 0 bases and J by 10 bases, with 15 bases between them. The CDR3: CASSQEIQAFPAFF. The CDR3 coding sequence is TGTGCCAGCAGCCAAGAGATACAGGCTTTTCCAGCTTTCTTT.